Listed below are T cell receptor beta chains from one sample, sequenced in a study of CD8 T cells in Susac syndrome. Each CDR3 protein gets one entry after TCRdb re-called the immunoSEQ multiplex PCR reads with MiXCR. The repertoire has 240,000 or so distinct CDR3 sequences, 90% to 96% of them found once; the top ten carry 0.08% to 0.11%. The specimen sequenced was CD4+ T cells from PBMCs. Receptors originate from a human donor with Susac syndrome. Both conserved end residues are part of each CDR3. Fields, in order: V gene, D gene, J gene, clone size, CDR3 protein, CDR3 DNA. A D gene is named only where the DNA matches it firmly. For some rows the clone size is stated as once, few or many, or as a class when expanded; others skip it.

>TRBV12-3/TRBV12-4|.|TRBJ2-1|.
CASSTTTHEQFF
TGTGCCAGCAGCACGACGACTCATGAGCAGTTCTTC
>TRBV10-3|.|TRBJ2-3|.
CAISERRGTDTQYF
TGTGCCATCAGTGAGAGAAGGGGCACAGATACGCAGTATTTT
>TRBV30|TRBD1|TRBJ1-1|.
CAWSNNDRVNTEAFF
TGTGCCTGGAGTAACAATGACAGGGTGAACACTGAAGCTTTCTTT
>TRBV5-1|.|TRBJ1-5|few
CASSLGPYSNQPQHF
TGTGCCAGCAGCTTGGGACCTTATAGCAATCAGCCCCAGCATTTT
>TRBV30|.|TRBJ1-2|.
CAWSVRREVGRGYGYTF
TGTGCCTGGAGTGTACGTAGGGAAGTAGGACGCGGCTATGGCTACACCTTC
>TRBV7-9|.|TRBJ2-1|.
CASSRQHNEQFF
TGTGCCAGCAGCCGACAGCACAATGAGCAGTTCTTC
>TRBV6-5|.|TRBJ2-4|.
CATAPAPSRNIQYF
TGTGCCACCGCCCCAGCCCCTAGCAGAAACATTCAGTACTTC
>TRBV29-1|.|TRBJ1-2|.
CSVDTRYGYTF
TGCAGCGTTGACACGCGCTATGGCTACACCTTC
>TRBV29-1|TRBD1|TRBJ1-2|.
CSVAGGKTAVNYGYTF
TGCAGCGTTGCAGGGGGCAAAACCGCCGTTAACTATGGCTACACCTTC
>TRBV10-1|.|TRBJ2-5|.
CASSESRPAGVKETQYF
TGCGCCAGCAGTGAGTCCCGGCCAGCGGGCGTCAAAGAGACCCAGTACTTC
>TRBV29-1|TRBD1|TRBJ1-1|few
CSVWVQGDTEAFF
TGCAGCGTTTGGGTTCAGGGGGACACTGAAGCTTTCTTT
>TRBV28|.|TRBJ2-7|.
CASSLDFPRGQYF
TGTGCCAGCAGCCTCGACTTCCCCCGTGGGCAGTACTTC
>TRBV30|.|TRBJ1-1|.
CAWSKQGNTEAFF
TGTGCCTGGAGTAAACAGGGCAACACTGAAGCTTTCTTT
>TRBV20-1|TRBD1|TRBJ1-2|.
CSARGTGNYGYTF
TGCAGTGCTAGAGGGACAGGGAACTATGGCTACACCTTC
>TRBV30|.|TRBJ2-1|.
CAWSIRGEQFF
TGTGCCTGGAGTATAAGGGGTGAGCAGTTCTTC
>TRBV7-9|TRBD1|TRBJ1-2|.
CASSPRRDRDNYGYTF
TGTGCCAGCAGCCCCAGGCGGGACAGAGATAACTATGGCTACACCTTC
>TRBV29-1|.|TRBJ1-1|.
CSALGHPNTEAFF
TGCAGCGCCTTAGGACACCCGAACACTGAAGCTTTCTTT
>TRBV12-3/TRBV12-4|.|TRBJ2-1|.
CASSWMIAKGGNEQFF
TGTGCCAGCAGTTGGATGATAGCGAAAGGGGGAAATGAGCAGTTCTTC
>TRBV4-1|TRBD2|TRBJ2-1|once
CASSQVQRTSGYNEQFF
TGCGCCAGCAGCCAAGTTCAAAGGACTAGCGGATACAATGAGCAGTTCTTC
>TRBV9|TRBD2|TRBJ2-1|.
CASSPGSGGYNEQFF
TGTGCCAGCAGCCCCGGGTCGGGAGGCTACAATGAGCAGTTCTTC
>TRBV9|TRBD1|TRBJ2-3|once
CASSSNGQGLDTQYF
TGTGCCAGCAGCTCAAACGGACAGGGTTTGGATACGCAGTATTTT
>TRBV19|.|TRBJ1-2|.
CASSPGTPSGYTF
TGTGCCAGTAGTCCCGGGACACCGAGTGGCTACACCTTC
>TRBV21-1|.|TRBJ2-7|.
CASSKVYEQYF
TGTGCCAGCAGCAAAGTCTACGAGCAGTACTTC
>TRBV11-2|.|TRBJ1-2|.
CASSSRSGNYGYTF
TGTGCCAGCAGCTCCCGGTCAGGGAACTATGGCTACACCTTC
>TRBV25-1|TRBD1|TRBJ2-7|.
CASKRQGAREQYF
TGTGCCAGCAAGAGACAGGGGGCCCGCGAGCAGTACTTC
>TRBV5-4|TRBD2|TRBJ2-7|.
CASSLAVTSGRSTYEQYF
TGTGCCAGCAGCTTGGCCGTCACTAGCGGGAGGTCCACCTACGAGCAGTACTTC
>TRBV9|.|TRBJ2-1|once
CASSPTVGAGEQFF
TGTGCCAGCAGCCCGACGGTGGGAGCGGGCGAGCAGTTCTTC
>TRBV24-1|TRBD1|TRBJ1-2|.
CATSDSTGDRYTF
TGTGCCACCAGTGATTCAACAGGGGACCGCTACACCTTC
>TRBV30|.|TRBJ2-6|once
CAWAPRGPPSGANVLTF
TGTGCCTGGGCCCCCAGGGGCCCCCCCTCTGGGGCCAACGTCCTGACTTTC
>TRBV5-1|TRBD1|TRBJ2-2|.
CASSIGQGTNTGELFF
TGCGCCAGCAGCATCGGACAGGGGACGAACACCGGGGAGCTGTTTTTT
>TRBV9|TRBD2|TRBJ2-1|.
CASSLREVNNEQFF
TGTGCCAGCAGCCTGCGGGAGGTTAACAATGAGCAGTTCTTC
>TRBV11-2|TRBD2|TRBJ2-5|.
CASSSQTSGSETQYF
TGTGCCAGCAGCTCCCAGACTAGCGGGAGTGAGACCCAGTACTTC
>TRBV11-2|.|TRBJ2-5|.
CASSLLGAGDETQYF
TGTGCCAGCAGCCTCCTAGGGGCAGGGGATGAGACCCAGTACTTC
>TRBV28|TRBD1|TRBJ1-2|.
CASRGPGTGFGYTF
TGTGCCAGCAGGGGGCCGGGGACAGGGTTTGGCTACACCTTC
>TRBV27|.|TRBJ2-1|once
CASRFIGSSYNEQFF
TGTGCCAGCAGATTTATCGGGAGCTCCTACAATGAGCAGTTCTTC
>TRBV24-1|TRBD2|TRBJ2-7|.
CATMRFGAGGREQYF
TGTGCCACCATGAGGTTTGGAGCGGGAGGAAGGGAGCAGTACTTC
>TRBV6-5|.|TRBJ1-2|.
CASTGAEGNYGYTF
TGTGCCAGCACGGGGGCGGAGGGTAACTATGGCTACACCTTC
>TRBV27|.|TRBJ2-7|.
CASRKTEGYEQYF
TGTGCCAGCAGAAAGACAGAAGGCTACGAGCAGTACTTC